Below, one T cell receptor beta chain is given with its context. Its antigen is not known. With 60 Vbeta and 13 Jbeta primers, the PCR was carried out. Generated by immunoSEQ multiplex PCR, the TCRdb table keeps only in-frame clones and is missing some. Among 100,000 to 150,000 clones, 75% to 90% were seen once, and the ten largest hold more than 0.2%. The sample originates from a study of cytomegalovirus exposure and HLA in healthy donors. Whole-study findings and limits: Diagnosis of cytomegalovirus status made by the classifier reportedly showed high specificity and sensitivity. Later on, a genetic analysis was performed. It linked a missense variant in DCLRE1C with V- and J-gene trimming of TCR beta. Later analysis placed DRB1 highest and HLA-C lowest in TCR association rates, which differed by HLA locus. Across all donors, roughly uniform sequencing depth was an assumption of the presence/absence analyses.

The sequence came from a middle-aged man in good health and CMV-seronegative. Sequencing used PBMCs.

The CDR3, as DNA: TGTGCCATCAGTGAAGGGGCGGGGGGCACAGATACGCAGTATTTT. Amino acid sequence: CAISEGAGGTDTQYF. The chain couples TRBV10-3 to TRBJ2-3; 7 bases map to TRBD2. CDR3 length: 15 amino acids. Germline CDR1 reads ENHRY; CDR2 reads SYGVKD. J lost 1 base, V lost 3 bases, and 4 bases had no gene match.